Listed below are T cell receptor beta chains from one sample, sequenced in a study of T cell responses to AZD1222 COVID-19 vaccine. Method: immunoSEQ multiplex PCR; TCRdb's copy keeps in-frame clones and lacks some. Here the sample spans approximately 84,000 clones, roughly nine tenths being singletons. Sequences were derived from peripheral blood, sampled 28 days after the second AZD1222 dose. The receptors shown here come from an adult who received the AZD1222 COVID-19 vaccine. CDR3s include the opening cysteine and the closing phenylalanine or tryptophan. The D gene is left open where the match is weak. Where a row states a size, it is once, few, many or the class of an expanded clone; other rows omit it.

. | . | TRBJ2-3 | 16 | TRBV10-3 | TGTGCCATCAGTGAGAGCCAGGAAGGGTGGACAGATACGCAGTATTTT | CAISESQEGWTDTQYF
. | . | TRBJ2-5 | 17 | TRBV1 | TGCACCAGCAGCCCTCCCGGGGGCGTGGGAATGATGGAGACCCAGTACTTC | CTSSPPGGVGMMETQYF
. | . | TRBJ2-5 | 19 | TRBV5-6 | TGTGCCAGCAGCCTAGCGGGGACAGGCTGGTTTGGAGCTAGGGAGACCCAGTACTTC | CASSLAGTGWFGARETQYF
TRBD1 | . | TRBJ1-2 | 16 | TRBV6-5 | TGTGCCAGCAGTTCCAACGACGGACAGGGAAACTATGGCTACACCTTC | CASSSNDGQGNYGYTF
. | . | TRBJ1-6 | 15 | TRBV5-4 | TGTGCCAGCAGCTTGGGACGGAGGGAGAATTCACCCCTCTACTTT | CASSLGRRENSPLYF
. | . | TRBJ1-6 | 14 | TRBV7-9 | TGTGCCAGCAGCTTATCAGGGGATAATTCACCCCTCCACTTT | CASSLSGDNSPLHF
. | . | TRBJ2-5 | 13 | TRBV20-1 | TGCAGTGCTAGTGACCCAAATGGAGAGACCCAGTACTTC | CSASDPNGETQYF
. | . | TRBJ2-3 | 13 | TRBV24-1 | TGTGCCACCAGTGACCCCAGCACAGATACGCAGTATTTT | CATSDPSTDTQYF
. | . | TRBJ1-1 | 15 | TRBV7-9 | TGTGCCAGCAGCTTAGAACGGGGGATGAACACTGAAGCTTTCTTT | CASSLERGMNTEAFF
. | . | TRBJ2-3 | 11 | TRBV20-1 | TGCAGTGCTAGAACAACAGATACGCAGTATTTT | CSARTTDTQYF
. | . | TRBJ2-7 | 13 | TRBV5-1 | TGCGCCAGCAGCTTGAGCGGCCGCGCCGAGCAGTACTTC | CASSLSGRAEQYF
. | . | TRBJ1-5 | 12 | TRBV12-3/TRBV12-4 | TGTGCCAGCAGCGGGCTGGGCCAGCCCCAGCATTTT | CASSGLGQPQHF
. | . | TRBJ1-3 | 15 | TRBV7-3 | TGTGCCAGCAGCTTAGATCCGGCCTCTGGAAACACCATATATTTT | CASSLDPASGNTIYF
. | . | TRBJ1-1 | 12 | TRBV29-1 | TGCAGCGTTGCGGGCAGAGGAACTGAAGCTTTCTTT | CSVAGRGTEAFF
. | once | TRBJ1-6 | 16 | TRBV6-5 | TGTGCCAGCAGTTACGTCCCGGTTAGCTATAATTCACCCCTCCACTTT | CASSYVPVSYNSPLHF
. | . | TRBJ1-1 | 12 | TRBV12-3/TRBV12-4 | TGTGCCAGCAGTTTGGCAGGCACTGAAGCTTTCTTT | CASSLAGTEAFF
. | . | TRBJ1-3 | 13 | TRBV29-1 | TGCAGCGTTTCAGGAGCTACTGGAAACACCATATATTTT | CSVSGATGNTIYF
. | . | TRBJ1-2 | 17 | TRBV7-9 | TGTGCCAGCAGCTTAAAGGGTCTCCTGGAAATCGACTATGGCTACACCTTC | CASSLKGLLEIDYGYTF
TRBD1 | . | TRBJ1-2 | 14 | TRBV20-1 | TGCAGTGCTAGTCCCGCAGGGGGCTTCTATGGCTACACCTTC | CSASPAGGFYGYTF
. | . | TRBJ1-2 | 14 | TRBV19 | TGTGCCAGTAGTATAGGTGGGGGGGCGAGAGGCTACACCTTC | CASSIGGGARGYTF
. | . | TRBJ1-1 | 17 | TRBV7-9 | TGTGCCAGCAGCCTAATGGGTACCGTGGGTATGAACACTGAAGCTTTCTTT | CASSLMGTVGMNTEAFF
. | . | TRBJ1-1 | 14 | TRBV5-1 | TGCGCCAGCAGCCCTGGGGTTGGGGGCACTGAAGCTTTCTTT | CASSPGVGGTEAFF
TRBD1 | . | TRBJ1-1 | 18 | TRBV2 | TGTGCCAGCAGTGAAAACCCGGACAGGACACCCTTGAACACTGAAGCTTTCTTT | CASSENPDRTPLNTEAFF
. | . | TRBJ1-3 | 11 | TRBV20-1 | TGCAGTGCTAGTGACGGAAACACCATATATTTT | CSASDGNTIYF
TRBD2 | few | TRBJ2-7 | 15 | TRBV6-5 | TGTGCCAGCAGTTTTGAAGAGACTAGCGGCTACGAGCAGTACTTC | CASSFEETSGYEQYF
. | . | TRBJ1-5 | 14 | TRBV2 | TGTGCCAGCAGTGGCGAAGGTGGCAATCAGCCCCAGCATTTT | CASSGEGGNQPQHF
TRBD1 | . | TRBJ1-2 | 15 | TRBV9 | TGTGCCAGCAGCGCAGAATCCGGGACAGGGTATGGCTACACCTTC | CASSAESGTGYGYTF
. | . | TRBJ1-2 | 12 | TRBV18 | TGTGCCAGCTCATTCCTCCACTATGGCTACACCTTC | CASSFLHYGYTF
. | . | TRBJ1-2 | 13 | TRBV5-1 | TGCGCCAGCAGCGAGACAACTAACTATGGCTACACCTTC | CASSETTNYGYTF
. | . | TRBJ2-3 | 13 | TRBV7-3 | TGTGCCAGCAGCTTAAGAGGGTCAGATACGCAGTATTTT | CASSLRGSDTQYF
. | . | TRBJ1-6 | 15 | TRBV2 | TGTGCCAGCAGTTGGGCGGAACAAGGCGAATCACCCCTCCACTTT | CASSWAEQGESPLHF
. | . | TRBJ1-3 | 14 | TRBV7-2 | TGTGCCAGCACCCTACTGGGACACGGAAACACCATATATTTT | CASTLLGHGNTIYF
. | once | TRBJ1-2 | 12 | TRBV28 | TGTGCCAGTGGCTCAGACGACTATGGCTACACCTTC | CASGSDDYGYTF
. | . | TRBJ1-3 | 17 | TRBV19 | TGTGCCAGTAGTATAGGTACTACCTCGGGGACTGGAAACACCATATATTTT | CASSIGTTSGTGNTIYF
. | . | TRBJ2-7 | 15 | TRBV6-5 | TGTGCCAGCAGTTACTCTAGGGCTCAGACCTACGAGCAGTACTTC | CASSYSRAQTYEQYF
. | . | TRBJ1-1 | 14 | TRBV9 | TGTGCCAGCAGCGTAGGCAGGGTGGGCACTGAAGCTTTCTTT | CASSVGRVGTEAFF
TRBD2 | . | TRBJ2-7 | 14 | TRBV6-2/TRBV6-3 | TGTGCCAGCAGCCCCGGGGGGATCTCCTACGAGCAGTACTTC | CASSPGGISYEQYF
TRBD1 | . | TRBJ2-6 | 16 | TRBV18 | TGTGCCAGCTCAGGACAGGTGTCCTCTGGGGCCAACGTCCTGACTTTC | CASSGQVSSGANVLTF
TRBD2 | . | TRBJ2-1 | 15 | TRBV24-1 | TGTGCCACCAGTGATCCTAGCGGACCCTACAATGAGCAGTTCTTC | CATSDPSGPYNEQFF
TRBD1 | . | TRBJ2-3 | 15 | TRBV6-5 | TGTGCCAGCAGCCAATGGACAGGGGGCACAGATACGCAGTATTTT | CASSQWTGGTDTQYF
. | . | TRBJ1-5 | 13 | TRBV28 | TGTGCCAGCAGCCTGGATAGCAATCAGCCCCAGCATTTT | CASSLDSNQPQHF
TRBD2 | . | TRBJ2-3 | 14 | TRBV19 | TGTGCCAGTACGAGCCAGCGGGAGTCAGATACGCAGTATTTT | CASTSQRESDTQYF
. | . | TRBJ1-1 | 16 | TRBV18 | TGTGCCAGCTCACCTCCGGACGGCCCAATTTACACTGAAGCTTTCTTT | CASSPPDGPIYTEAFF
TRBD2 | . | TRBJ2-1 | 15 | TRBV7-3 | TGTGCCAGCAGCTCTTACCCGACTAGCGGGAGCCAGCAGTTCTTC | CASSSYPTSGSQQFF
. | few | TRBJ2-4 | 17 | TRBV2 | TGTGCCAGCAGTGTTACAGACCGACGCCGGGGGCTTAGCATTCAGTACTTC | CASSVTDRRRGLSIQYF
. | . | TRBJ1-1 | 14 | TRBV10-3 | TGTGCCATCAGTGAAGGGGGGCGGAACACTGAAGCTTTCTTT | CAISEGGRNTEAFF
. | . | TRBJ1-6 | 13 | TRBV10-3 | TGTGCCGCCAAATCCCGTGCGGGTTCACCCCTCCACTTT | CAAKSRAGSPLHF
TRBD1 | . | TRBJ1-5 | 15 | TRBV28 | TGTGCCAGCAGTTTAACCTCAGGGGGCCCCCAGCCCCAGCATTTT | CASSLTSGGPQPQHF
. | . | TRBJ2-1 | 10 | TRBV2 | TGTGCCAGCAGTCTCAATGAGCAGTTCTTC | CASSLNEQFF
TRBD1 | . | TRBJ1-2 | 13 | TRBV24-1 | TGTGCCACCAGTGACGAGGGACAGTATGGCTACACCTTC | CATSDEGQYGYTF
TRBD1 | . | TRBJ2-5 | 17 | TRBV4-2 | TGTGCCAGCAGCCAACTGGCCGGGACAGGGGGCGCCGAGACCCAGTACTTC | CASSQLAGTGGAETQYF
. | . | TRBJ1-1 | 14 | TRBV11-2 | TGTGCCAGCAGCTTAGATAACAGAAACACTGAAGCTTTCTTT | CASSLDNRNTEAFF
TRBD2 | . | TRBJ2-7 | 15 | TRBV27 | TGTGCCAGCAGTCCGCGGACTAGCGGCTCCTACGAGCAGTACTTC | CASSPRTSGSYEQYF
. | . | TRBJ1-5 | 17 | TRBV4-2 | TGTGCCAGCAGCCAAGATCGTTGGAGGGGTGGCAATCAGCCCCAGCATTTT | CASSQDRWRGGNQPQHF
. | . | TRBJ1-3 | 16 | TRBV13 | TGTGCCAGCAGATCGGGCCCCCTCAAACCTGGAAACACCATATATTTT | CASRSGPLKPGNTIYF
. | . | TRBJ2-7 | 13 | TRBV6-6 | TGTGCCAGCAGTGAGCAGGGATCCTACGAGCAGTACTTC | CASSEQGSYEQYF
TRBD1 | . | TRBJ1-5 | 15 | TRBV29-1 | TGCAGCGTTGTCACAGGGGCCTCAGGCAATCAGCCCCAGCATTTT | CSVVTGASGNQPQHF
TRBD2 | . | TRBJ2-7 | 13 | TRBV9 | TGTGCCAGCAGCGTAGGGGGGGGAGCCGAGCAGTACTTC | CASSVGGGAEQYF